Included here is one T cell receptor (beta chain) sequence, with context. Its recognized antigen is unknown. No much larger clone is present one base from it, and per-base qualities are unavailable. This sample is drawn from a study of response to subunit inactivated influenza vaccine (dated by TCRdb to between 2017 and 2018). Regarding the complete study: Deep quantitative profiling of the T cell receptor repertoire was used in the study to follow responses to a trivalent subunit inactivated influenza vaccine.

Receptor amplification or capture employed RT-PCR. Sequencing used an Illumina HiSeq 2500. In TCRdb, the public reads were trimmed at Q25 with fastp and aligned with MiXCR, with productive beta chains retained. Each entry merges the rows of one CDR3 protein and shows their most common DNA and genes. The sample data list a few hundred thousand distinct CDR3 sequences, and under 8.5% of these were observed just once. 13% of the sample is held by the ten biggest clonotypes. In the germline V gene, CDR1 corresponds to MNHNS and CDR2 to SASEGT. V has 6 bases trimmed and J has 9 bases trimmed; junction bases matching no gene number 8. The CDR3, from cysteine to phenylalanine, totals 13 residues. The DNA shown is the 39-base CDR3, in frame from base 1. What the work shows at the level of the full study, not this receptor alone: It was suggested by the authors that each seasonal influenza vaccination may recruit only a limited number of new T cells.

Source: PBMCs from blood, taken around 25 months after vaccination. The chain couples TRBV6-1 to TRBJ2-1; 7 central nucleotides agree with TRBD1. This sequence originates from a man between 50 and 69 years old who received an inactivated influenza vaccine. Donor details come from another sample of the same person, matched by shared clones. The DNA sequence is as follows: TGTGCCAGCAGACGAACAGGGGTTGGTGAGCAGTTCTTC. Translated, it gives CASRRTGVGEQFF.